Presented here are 20 T cell receptor beta chains from one specimen sequenced in a study of blood T cells in healthy people across ages. Primed by a sample-barcoded 5' primer and a J-beta primer mix, a second PCR proceeded for roughly 6 to 12 cycles. TCRdb redid the calling of the 5' RACE reads with MiXCR, one entry per CDR3 protein. The repertoire holds about 1.5 million distinct CDR3 sequences, with under 55% as singletons. Sequenced: blood. These receptors were collected from a woman under 30 in good health.

The chain has TRBV9 and TRBJ2-5; 8 bases match TRBD2. Germline V gene lookup returns CDR1 SGDLS and CDR2 YYNGEE. The CDR3 consists of 15 residues. Trimming cost V 8 bases and J 1 base; bases outside gene matches: 10. The CDR3 DNA sequence: TGTGCCAGTACCCGGGCAGGACTAGCCCAAGAGACCCAGTACTTC. Translating gives CASTRAGLAQETQYF.

This clonotype was seen only a few times. The chain has TRBV20-1 and TRBJ2-3; TRBD2 might be the D (5 bases). Between the trimmed V and J ends, which lost 4 bases and 0 bases, there was a span of 11 bases. The CDR3 sequence is 14 residues long. In germline, CDR1 is DFQATT, CDR2 SNEGSKA (reference sequence). The CDR3 nucleotides are TGCAGTGCTACTAAGCGGCATAGCACAGATACGCAGTATTTT. Its translation: CSATKRHSTDTQYF.

This chain links TRBV11-2 with TRBJ2-1; no reliable D call. The assigned J gene may be wrong: the sequence end matches TRBJ2-7 better. In germline, CDR1 is SGHAT, CDR2 FQNNGV. The CDR3 is 16 amino acids. The CDR3 loop is CASSLEVGILYNEQYF. The DNA of the CDR3 is TGTGCCAGCAGCTTAGAGGTCGGAATATTATACAATGAGCAGTACTTC.

V gene TRBV20-1 combines with J gene TRBJ1-2; no definite D call. V was pared by 3 bases and J by 8 bases, with 10 bases between. CDR3 length: 11 amino acids. The germline V gene has CDR1 DFQATT and CDR2 SNEGSKA (reference sequence). CDR3 bases: TGCAGTGCTAGTACGTTACTCGGCTACACCTTC. It specifies CSASTLLGYTF.

This clonotype was counted a few times. The chain has TRBV14 and TRBJ2-1, with 7 nucleotides matching TRBD2. The J call may be faulty, since TRBJ2-7 better matches the DNA end. Looked up from germline, CDR1 is SGHDN and CDR2 is FVKESK. The CDR3 covers 17 residues. The CDR3 DNA is TGTGCCAGCAGCCGACGAACGGGTGCGGGAGTCCACAATGAGCAGTACTTC. The encoded protein is CASSRRTGAGVHNEQYF.

A note on this clonotype: At one boundary the junction diverges from the germline segment, which might be a read error. The chain recombines TRBV7-7 with TRBJ1-1; D is uncertain. CDR1 is SSHAT, CDR2 FNYEAQ, per germline (reference sequence). CDR3 size: 13 residues. CDR3 bases: TGTGCTAGCAGCGCCGACTGGAACACTGAAGCTTTCTTT. Its protein is CASSADWNTEAFF.

The gene calls are TRBV4-1 and TRBJ2-1; D remains unclear. V lost 0 bases, J lost 10 bases, and 10 bases lay in between. Germline CDR1 MGHRA, CDR2 YSYEKL. This CDR3 comprises 13 residues. The DNA for the CDR3 is TGCGCCAGCAGCCAAGAGGGTCCATACGAGCAGTTCTTC. Protein product: CASSQEGPYEQFF.

The chain links TRBV12-3 or TRBV12-4 to TRBJ2-5; possibly TRBD1 or TRBD2 for D (5 bases each). CDR3 length: 12 amino acids. The V end lost 4 bases, the J end lost 5 bases, and 8 bases lay between the germline ends. The CDR3, as DNA: TGTGCCAGCAGTTGGGGGTATGAGACCCAGTACTTC. It is translated as CASSWGYETQYF.

The chain joins TRBV6-2 or TRBV6-3 to TRBJ2-2, with 10 bases lining up with TRBD2. Germline V gives CDR1 MNHEY, CDR2 SVGEGT. The junction had 9 bases not matched to a gene; V was cut back by 7 bases and J by 7 bases. The CDR3 runs 15 residues. CDR3 nucleotides: TGTGCCAGCAAACCTAGCGGGAGATATATCGGGGAGCTGTTTTTT. Encoded protein: CASKPSGRYIGELFF.

There are a few counts of this clonotype. This sequence joins TRBV12-3 or TRBV12-4 and TRBJ2-7; 7 bases align to TRBD1. Unmatched junction bases numbered 6, after V lost 4 bases and J lost 3 bases. The CDR3 loop spans 14 amino acids. The chain's CDR3 is CASSWTGSYYEQYF. The CDR3 DNA sequence: TGTGCCAGCAGTTGGACAGGTTCTTACTACGAGCAGTACTTC.

Remarks on this clonotype: A clone one base away is much larger, so this may be a read error. The chain couples TRBV5-1 to TRBJ2-1; D uncertain. The germline CDR1 and CDR2 sequences are SGHRS and YFSETQ. The ends were cut back, 2 bases at V and 10 bases at J, with 16 bases in the middle. This CDR3 has 14 amino acids. CDR3 region: CASSLGTLTYEQFF. Written as DNA, the CDR3 is TGCGCCAGCAGCTTAGGCACTCTTACCTACGAGCAGTTCTTC.

J is TRBJ2-3 and V is TRBV19; D is uncertain. CDR1 and CDR2 (germline): LNHDA, SQIVND (reference sequence). The V end lost 7 bases, the J end lost 4 bases, and 18 bases lay between the germline ends. There are 15 residues in the CDR3. This chain's CDR3 is CASKKARANSDTQYF. CDR3 DNA sequence: TGTGCCAGTAAGAAGGCAAGGGCGAACTCAGATACGCAGTATTTT.

V usage is TRBV4-1 and J usage is TRBJ2-7; tentatively, D is TRBD2 (5 bases). Deletions cut 1 base from V and 0 bases from J, with 7 bases between. CDR1 is MGHRA and CDR2 is YSYEKL in the germline V gene. The CDR3 covers 14 residues. In nucleotides, the CDR3 is TGCGCCAGCAGCCAAGGACTACGCTCCTACGAGCAGTACTTC. Protein: CASSQGLRSYEQYF.

This clonotype was seen a handful of times. This chain links TRBV29-1 with TRBJ1-2; 9 bases line up with TRBD1. The CDR3 sequence is 14 residues long. The germline V gene has CDR1 SQVTM and CDR2 ANQGSEA. V shed 6 bases and J 3 bases; nucleotides not matched to a gene: 8. The CDR3 sequence is CSVFHRGLDYGYTF. CDR3 nucleotides: TGCAGCGTCTTTCACAGGGGGCTTGACTATGGCTACACCTTC.

The chain recombines TRBV7-8 with TRBJ2-1; possible D gene TRBD1, 6 bases. CDR3 size: 16 residues. Germline V gives CDR1 SGHVS, CDR2 FQNEAQ. The V and J ends lost 5 bases and 4 bases respectively, with 18 bases between them. The CDR3 is CASSHRQEARYNEQFF. The CDR3 bases are TGTGCCAGCAGCCATAGACAGGAGGCCCGATACAATGAGCAGTTCTTC. Complete variable domain (other parts from reference TRBV7-8 and TRBJ2-1): GAGVSQSPRYKVAKRGQDVALRCDPISGHVSLFWYQQALGQGPEFLTYFQNEAQLDKSGLPSDRFFAERPEGSVSTLKIQRTQQEDSAVYLCASSHRQEARYNEQFFGPGTRLTVL.

This clonotype occurred a few times. The chain is built from TRBV6-5 and TRBJ2-5; D may match TRBD1 or TRBD2 (5 bases each). Trimming took 4 bases from V and 11 from J, leaving 17 bases between them. The germline gives CDR1 MNHEY, CDR2 SVGAGI. The CDR3 totals 13 residues. CDR3 sequence (DNA): TGTGCCAGCAGTTTGGGCCCGGGGCATCAGCAGTACTTC. Its translation: CASSLGPGHQQYF.

In its sample, this clonotype was seen a few times. The V and J genes are TRBV4-1 and TRBJ2-7; 8 nucleotides align to TRBD1. The CDR3 covers 15 residues. Trimming cost V 1 base and J 2 bases; bases outside gene matches: 4. Germline-derived CDR1 and CDR2 are MGHRA and YSYEKL. CDR3 DNA: TGCGCCAGCAGCCAAGGACAGGGGCCAACCTACGAGCAGTACTTC. Amino acids: CASSQGQGPTYEQYF.

The J gene is TRBJ1-2, the V gene TRBV2; 7 bases match TRBD1. This CDR3 region has 13 residues. CDR1 is SNHLY and CDR2 is FYNNEI in the germline V gene. The V segment lost 11 bases and the J segment 5 bases; nucleotides outside the gene matches: 11. Here the CDR3 reads CAGNVDREYGYTF. DNA for the CDR3: TGTGCCGGAAATGTTGACAGGGAGTATGGCTACACCTTC.

The rearrangement uses TRBV9 and TRBJ2-3; 10 positions agree with TRBD2. The CDR3 is made up of 16 amino acids. After removal of 0 bases from V and 4 bases from J, the junction contained 5 bases not matched to a gene. CDR1 SGDLS and CDR2 YYNGEE come from the germline V gene. The CDR3 protein is CASSVESGRASDTQYF. The CDR3 bases are TGTGCCAGCAGCGTAGAAAGCGGGAGGGCCTCAGATACGCAGTATTTT.

The chain is built from TRBV2 and TRBJ2-1; D might be TRBD1 or TRBD2, each matching 5 bases. The V end was cut by 10 bases, the J end by 9 bases, with 19 bases between. This CDR3 is 13 amino acids long. CDR1 is SNHLY and CDR2 is FYNNEI in the germline V gene. Here the CDR3 DNA reads TGTGCCAACGACCAAAAAGGGACCATTGAGCAGTTCTTC. It codes for CANDQKGTIEQFF. Together with reference TRBV2 and TRBJ2-1, the CDR3 gives the full variable domain: EPEVTQTPSHQVTQMGQEVILRCVPISNHLYFYWYRQILGQKVEFLVSFYNNEISEKSEIFDDQFSVERPDGSNFTLKIRSTKLEDSAMYFCANDQKGTIEQFFGPGTRLTVL.